The 21 T cell receptor beta chains given below trace back to one sample, sequenced in a study of blood T cell repertoires in COVID-19. Sequencing used immunoSEQ multiplex PCR; TCRdb keeps in-frame clones, though not all of them. The sample lists a few hundred thousand clones, approximately 90% seen once, with 3.9% in the top ten. Material: peripheral blood. The receptors stem from a woman aged 60 to 75 with COVID-19, enrolled during active disease.

The rearrangement uses TRBV25-1 and TRBJ2-3; a weak D match, TRBD2 (6 bases). Between the trimmed V and J ends, which lost 11 bases and 0 bases, there was a span of 15 bases. The germline gives CDR1 MGHDK, CDR2 SYGVNS. CDR3 length equals 14 residues. Here the CDR3 reads CASSPAGSTDTQYF. The DNA of the CDR3 is TGTGCCTCCTCCCCAGCGGGTAGCACAGATACGCAGTATTTT.

This clone was counted a single time. V and J are TRBV2 and TRBJ2-5; 8 bases align to TRBD1. CDR1 and CDR2 from the germline V gene are SNHLY and FYNNEI. The CDR3 covers 15 residues. Trimming removed 5 bases from V and 5 bases from J; junction bases left unmatched: 10. The CDR3, as DNA: TGTGCCAGCAGTTCTACTACAGGGGGACGGGAGACCCAGTACTTC. Amino acids: CASSSTTGGRETQYF.

The chain recombines TRBV7-9 with TRBJ1-6, with no clear D. In germline, CDR1 is SEHNR, CDR2 FQNEAQ (reference sequence). This CDR3 region has 13 residues. V was clipped by 1 base and J by 9 bases, with 7 bases between them. The CDR3 here is CASSLDWASPLHF. The CDR3 DNA sequence: TGTGCCAGCAGCTTAGATTGGGCTTCACCCCTCCACTTT.

The chain uses TRBV18 and TRBJ2-5, with a possible D match to TRBD2 (7 bases). V was trimmed by 3 bases and J by 5 bases, leaving 16 bases between them. This CDR3 has 15 residues. Germline-derived CDR1 and CDR2 are KGHSH and LQKENI. In DNA, the CDR3 is TGTGCCAGCTCACCCGTCGCGGGGGCCGGGGAGACCCAGTACTTC. Encoded protein: CASSPVAGAGETQYF.

DNA for the CDR3: TGTGCCAGCAGCTTAACTGGAGATGAAGCTTTCTTT. Translated: CASSLTGDEAFF. The chain employs TRBV7-3 and TRBJ1-1; D is ambiguous. Trimming pared 0 bases from V and 7 bases from J, leaving 6 bases between. There are 12 residues in the CDR3. Germline values: CDR1 SGHTA, CDR2 FQGTGA.

The rearrangement joins TRBV25-1 to TRBJ1-2; D is undetermined. The V end lost 4 bases, the J end lost 6 bases, and 3 bases lay between the germline ends. Germline lookup yields CDR1 MGHDK and CDR2 SYGVNS. This CDR3 spans 10 amino acids. The CDR3 DNA sequence: TGTGCCAGCAGTGCTGATGGCTACACCTTC. Translated, it gives CASSADGYTF.

The chain joins TRBV6-5 to TRBJ2-1; 15 bases are a match to TRBD2. The CDR3 is made up of 15 amino acids. Unmatched junction bases numbered 7, after V lost 9 bases and J lost 7 bases. Germline CDR1 is MNHEY and CDR2 is SVGAGI. CDR3 sequence: CASMHGTSGRNEQFF. In DNA, the CDR3 is TGTGCCAGTATGCACGGGACTAGCGGGAGGAATGAGCAGTTCTTC.

V gene TRBV11-2 combines with J gene TRBJ2-1; the match to TRBD1 covers 8 bases. The CDR3 extends over 18 amino acids. Germline lookup yields CDR1 SGHAT and CDR2 FQNNGV. Trimming took 1 base from V and 5 from J; bases not matched to a gene: 13. The CDR3 bases are TGTGCCAGCAGCTTAGTGGGGACAGGTCCCAGGTCCAACAATGAGCAGTTCTTC. It translates to CASSLVGTGPRSNNEQFF.

The rearrangement joins TRBV28 to TRBJ1-2; 7 bases agree with TRBD1. The CDR3 is 15 residues long. V lost 4 bases to trimming and J lost 7 bases; unmatched junction nucleotides: 12. Looked up from germline, CDR1 is MDHEN and CDR2 is SYDVKM. CDR3 region: CASSSLFGAGGGYTF. In DNA form, the CDR3 reads TGTGCCAGCAGTTCCCTCTTTGGGGCAGGGGGTGGCTACACCTTC.

The chain combines TRBV27 with TRBJ1-4, with 7 bases identical to TRBD1. The CDR3 spans 17 residues. CDR1 and CDR2 from the germline V gene are MNHEY and SMNVEV (reference sequence). The ends lost 1 base at V and 8 bases at J; junction bases unmatched: 13. The CDR3 sequence is CASSLWAGGGVREKLFF. In DNA form, the CDR3 reads TGTGCCAGCAGTTTATGGGCAGGGGGAGGTGTGCGGGAAAAACTGTTTTTT.

This chain uses TRBV7-6 with TRBJ2-1; TRBD2 matches at 9 bases. CDR3 length: 15 amino acids. J lost 2 bases, V lost 8 bases, and 7 bases had no gene match. CDR1 is SGHVS, CDR2 FNYEAQ, per germline. The chain's CDR3 is CASSHGGGAYNEQFF. The DNA for the CDR3 is TGTGCCAGCTCACACGGCGGGGGGGCCTACAATGAGCAGTTCTTC.

The CDR3 nucleotides are TGTGCCAGCAGCCAAGCCTTGATAGCGATCAATCGAGATACGCAGTATTTT. Translation: CASSQALIAINRDTQYF. The chain recombines TRBV14 with TRBJ2-3; tentatively, D is TRBD2 (5 bases). The CDR3 is 17 amino acids. From germline, CDR1 is SGHDN and CDR2 FVKESK. Trimming cost V 1 base and J 5 bases, with 19 bases left between them. Full variable domain (rest looked up from reference TRBV14 and TRBJ2-3): EAGVTQFPSHSVIEKGQTVTLRCDPISGHDNLYWYRRVMGKEIKFLLHFVKESKQDESGMPNNRFLAERTGGTYSTLKVQPAELEDSGVYFCASSQALIAINRDTQYFGPGTRLTVL.

V usage is TRBV19 and J usage is TRBJ1-2; D ambiguous. The CDR3 is 13 residues long. The V end lost 5 bases, the J end lost 4 bases, and 11 bases lay between the germline ends. Germline V gives CDR1 LNHDA, CDR2 SQIVND (reference sequence). CDR3 region: CASSPTTSYGYTF. For the CDR3, the DNA is TGTGCCAGTAGTCCAACGACAAGCTATGGCTACACCTTC.

The rearrangement uses TRBV15 and TRBJ2-5; 7 nucleotides match TRBD1. V was pared by 5 bases and J by 3 bases, with 9 bases of the junction left unmatched. The CDR3 totals 15 residues. CDR1 is LNHNV, CDR2 YYDKDF, per germline (reference sequence). CDR3 amino acids: CATSRDPTGEETQYF. The CDR3 DNA reads TGTGCCACCAGCCGGGACCCAACAGGGGAAGAGACCCAGTACTTC.

This sequence joins TRBV7-9 and TRBJ1-1, with D unclear. Per germline, CDR1 SEHNR and CDR2 FQNEAQ (reference sequence). V lost 5 bases, J lost 4 bases, and 8 bases lay in between. The CDR3 length is 12 residues. CDR3 DNA: TGTGCCAGCAGCACTCTCGGCACTGAAGCTTTCTTT. Amino acids: CASSTLGTEAFF. Full variable domain (missing parts from reference TRBV7-9 and TRBJ1-1): DTGVSQNPRHKITKRGQNVTFRCDPISEHNRLYWYRQTLGQGPEFLTYFQNEAQLEKSRLLSDRFSAERPKGSFSTLEIQRTEQGDSAMYLCASSTLGTEAFFGQGTRLTVV.

The genes are TRBV5-8 and TRBJ1-2; TRBD1 aligns across 7 bases. With V trimmed by 4 bases and J by 5 bases, 11 bases remained unmatched. The CDR3 is 15 residues long. In germline, CDR1 is SGHTS, CDR2 YDEGEE. The CDR3 DNA reads TGTGCCAGCAGCACTGGGGACAGAGAGACTTATGGCTACACCTTC. Translating gives CASSTGDRETYGYTF.

In its sample, this clone was seen a few times. The gene calls are TRBV28 and TRBJ1-2; no definite D call. This CDR3 contains 13 residues. V lost 7 bases to trimming and J lost 5 bases, with 14 bases between them. From germline, CDR1 is MDHEN and CDR2 SYDVKM. The CDR3 is CASTSSGGYGYTF. In DNA form, the CDR3 reads TGTGCCAGCACTAGCTCGGGAGGGTATGGCTACACCTTC.

This clone was observed a handful of times. The V gene is TRBV25-1, the J gene TRBJ1-5, with D tentatively TRBD1 (5 bases). Germline assignment: CDR1 MGHDK and CDR2 SYGVNS. V dropped 3 bases and J dropped 4 bases, with 13 bases sitting between them. The CDR3 has 15 amino acids. Here the CDR3 reads CASSDARAPNQPQHF. The CDR3 bases are TGTGCCAGCAGTGATGCCAGGGCCCCGAATCAGCCCCAGCATTTT. The variable domain in full, with the rest retrieved from reference TRBV25-1 and TRBJ1-5, is EADIYQTPRYLVIGTGKKITLECSQTMGHDKMYWYQQDPGMELHLIHYSYGVNSTEKGDLSSESTVSRIRTEHFPLTLESARPSHTSQYLCASSDARAPNQPQHFGDGTRLSIL.

The chain has TRBV30 and TRBJ1-2, with D tentatively TRBD1 (6 bases). V lost 8 bases and J lost 0, with 19 bases in between. This CDR3 has 15 amino acids. Germline V CDR1 and CDR2: GTSNPN, SVGIG (reference sequence). The CDR3 here is CAGNPQGRTNYGYTF. In nucleotides, the CDR3 is TGTGCCGGAAACCCACAGGGAAGAACTAACTATGGCTACACCTTC.

The CDR3: CASSPDSSANYGYTF. The CDR3 coding sequence is TGTGCCAGCTCACCGGACAGTTCAGCTAACTATGGCTACACCTTC. V gene TRBV18 combines with J gene TRBJ1-2; a weak D match, TRBD1 (6 bases). This CDR3 region has 15 residues. CDR1 and CDR2 from the germline V gene are KGHSH and LQKENI. V was cut by 3 bases and J by 0 bases, with 11 bases left in between.

The chain couples TRBV7-2 to TRBJ1-1, with TRBD1 matching 9 bases. Germline V lookup: CDR1 SGHTA, CDR2 FQGNSA. This CDR3 contains 14 residues. Losses at the gene ends were 3 bases for V and 3 bases for J; bases not matched to a gene: 2. CDR3 nucleotides: TGTGCCAGCAGCTTTCGGACAGGGGACACTGAAGCTTTCTTT. It yields the protein CASSFRTGDTEAFF.